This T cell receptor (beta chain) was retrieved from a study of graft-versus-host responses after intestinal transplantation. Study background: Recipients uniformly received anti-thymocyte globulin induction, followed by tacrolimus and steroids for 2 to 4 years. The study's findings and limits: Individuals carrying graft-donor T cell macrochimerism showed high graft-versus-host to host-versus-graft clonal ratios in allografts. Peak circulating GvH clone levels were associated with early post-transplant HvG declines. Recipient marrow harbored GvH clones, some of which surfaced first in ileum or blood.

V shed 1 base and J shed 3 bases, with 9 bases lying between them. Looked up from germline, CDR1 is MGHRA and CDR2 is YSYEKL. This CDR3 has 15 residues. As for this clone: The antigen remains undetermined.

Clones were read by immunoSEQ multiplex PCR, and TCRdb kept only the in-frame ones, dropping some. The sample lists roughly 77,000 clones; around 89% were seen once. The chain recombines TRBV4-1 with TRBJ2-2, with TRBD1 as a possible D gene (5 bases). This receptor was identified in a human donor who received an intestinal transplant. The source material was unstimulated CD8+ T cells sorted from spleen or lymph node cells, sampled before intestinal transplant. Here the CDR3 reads CASSQAEQDTGELFF. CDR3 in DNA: TGCGCCAGCAGCCAAGCCGAACAGGACACCGGGGAGCTGTTTTTT.